Following are 30 T cell receptor beta chains from one sample sequenced in a study of vaccination and CD4 T cells after COVID-19. Cultured CD4+ T-cell DNA underwent Oncomine TCR Beta short-read sequencing. TCRdb re-derived calls from the PCR reads in MiXCR, one entry per CDR3 protein. Found here are fewer than 9,500 distinct CDR3 sequences, about 55% of them singletons; the top ten hold about a sixth. The treatment here: roughly ten-day PBMC culture with coronavirus spike peptide pools or control peptides (ViraFEST assay). These receptors have no identified antigens. The specimen sequenced was CD4+ T cells from blood, cultured in vitro. The receptors originated from a human donor who had recovered from COVID-19.

This clonotype was seen a few times. The chain uses TRBV6-2 or TRBV6-3 and TRBJ1-5; TRBD1 might be the D (5 bases). V was pared by 7 bases and J by 7 bases, with 14 bases between. Germline lookup yields CDR1 MNHEY and CDR2 SVGEGT. The CDR3 extends over 13 amino acids. The CDR3 reads CASTNGGKQPQHF. The CDR3 coding sequence is TGTGCCAGCACCAATGGGGGAAAGCAGCCCCAGCATTTT.

The J gene is TRBJ1-5, the V gene TRBV2, with D hard to call. Trimming cost V 6 bases and J 3 bases, with 12 bases left between them. Germline CDR1 is SNHLY and CDR2 is FYNNEI. The CDR3 is 14 amino acids. CDR3 DNA sequence: TGTGCCAGCAGCCGCCTGTGGGTCAATCAGCCCCAGCATTTT. It specifies CASSRLWVNQPQHF. Filled out from reference TRBV2 and TRBJ1-5, the complete variable domain reads EPEVTQTPSHQVTQMGQEVILRCVPISNHLYFYWYRQILGQKVEFLVSFYNNEISEKSEIFDDQFSVERPDGSNFTLKIRSTKLEDSAMYFCASSRLWVNQPQHFGDGTRLSIL.

The chain is built from TRBV10-3 and TRBJ2-1; D gene ambiguous. V was shortened by 4 bases and J by 0 bases, with 7 bases between the two germline ends. This CDR3 comprises 14 residues. From germline, CDR1 is ENHRY and CDR2 SYGVKD. CDR3 sequence (DNA): TGTGCCATCAGTGTAAAGAGCTCCTACAATGAGCAGTTCTTC. This translates into CAISVKSSYNEQFF.

This clonotype has only a few counts. This chain connects TRBV2 to TRBJ2-7; possible D gene TRBD1, 5 bases. The CDR3 is 11 residues long. V lost 7 bases and J lost 5, with 9 bases in between. Germline V gene sequence: CDR1 SNHLY, CDR2 FYNNEI. The CDR3 reads CASKTGHEQYF. CDR3 DNA sequence: TGTGCCAGCAAAACAGGTCACGAGCAGTACTTC.

V usage is TRBV12-3 or TRBV12-4 and J usage is TRBJ1-2; D call uncertain. V was clipped by 2 bases and J by 3 bases, with 7 bases between them. CDR3 length equals 13 residues. The CDR3 DNA follows: TGTGCCAGCAGTTTAATTTTGGACTATGGCTACACCTTC. This sequence encodes CASSLILDYGYTF.

The chain couples TRBV7-9 to TRBJ2-1; TRBD1 is a possible D gene (6 bases). Trimming took 5 bases from V and 4 from J, leaving 9 bases between them. The CDR3 runs to 13 residues. The germline V gene encodes CDR1 SEHNR and CDR2 FQNEAQ (reference sequence). The CDR3 sequence: CASSTGQYNEQFF. In nucleotides, the CDR3 is TGTGCCAGCAGCACAGGACAGTACAATGAGCAGTTCTTC.

For the CDR3, the DNA is TGTGCCAGCAGCTTAGGGGCGGGAGGGGTTTTCGATGAGCAGTTCTTC. Protein sequence: CASSLGAGGVFDEQFF. The chain couples TRBV7-9 to TRBJ2-1, with TRBD2 matching 9 bases. CDR3 length: 16 amino acids. In germline, CDR1 is SEHNR, CDR2 FQNEAQ (reference sequence). V was pared by 1 base and J by 8 bases, with 9 bases of the junction left unmatched.

The chain combines TRBV7-2 with TRBJ1-1; possibly TRBD1 for D (6 bases). The V gene's germline CDR1 is SGHTA and CDR2 FQGNSA. V was trimmed by 6 bases and J by 2 bases, leaving 13 bases between them. The CDR3 extends over 14 amino acids. This CDR3 is CASSIKGGNTEAFF. In DNA, the CDR3 is TGTGCCAGCAGTATAAAGGGGGGAAACACTGAAGCTTTCTTT.

This clonotype was seen once. The V and J genes are TRBV4-3 and TRBJ1-2; TRBD1 aligns across 8 bases. V was clipped by 3 bases and J by 8 bases; unmatched bases: 8. The CDR3 length is 14 residues. The V gene's germline CDR1 is LGHNA and CDR2 YSLEER. CDR3 in amino acids: CASSQSGGLGGYTF. DNA of the CDR3: TGCGCCAGCAGCCAGTCAGGGGGCTTGGGAGGCTACACCTTC.

The genes are TRBV20-1 and TRBJ2-1; TRBD2 matches at 8 bases. CDR3 length: 16 residues. Germline V gives CDR1 DFQATT, CDR2 SNEGSKA (reference sequence). Trimming at V came to 1 base and at J to 3 bases, leaving 8 bases not matched to a gene. CDR3 DNA sequence: TGCAGTGCTAGAGGGGCCGTAGCGGGGTACTACAATGAGCAGTTCTTC. Translation: CSARGAVAGYYNEQFF.

The chain uses TRBV24-1 and TRBJ2-1; D may be TRBD1 (6 bases). The CDR3 spans 14 residues. V lost 5 bases to trimming and J lost 9 bases, with 16 bases between them. Germline CDR1 is KGHDR and CDR2 is SFDVKD. The CDR3 region is CATSVDLQGSEQFF. CDR3 in DNA: TGTGCCACCAGTGTCGATCTACAGGGAAGTGAGCAGTTCTTC.

In the case of this clonotype: The limits of the CDR3 on the DNA are not certain, so only TCRdb's listed CDR3 is given. V gene TRBV7-5 combines with J gene TRBJ1-3; the table's TRBD1 call for D was not verified on the DNA. TRBV7-5 is given as a pseudogene. The CDR3 comprises 15 residues, both ends counted. The CDR3 loop reads CISVPGPLSGNTIYF.

The chain combines TRBV20-1 with TRBJ2-1; 7 bases agree with TRBD2. There are 16 residues in the CDR3. V trimming: 0 bases; J trimming: 6 bases; junction bases outside the gene matches: 11. Germline values: CDR1 DFQATT, CDR2 SNEGSKA (reference sequence). CDR3 residues: CSARDPSGTGVNEQFF. The DNA for the CDR3 is TGCAGTGCTAGAGACCCCAGCGGGACCGGGGTCAATGAGCAGTTCTTC.

The table lists this clonotype with a few counts. J is TRBJ2-3 and V is TRBV6-4, with D maybe TRBD1 (6 bases). Per the germline V gene, CDR1 is MRHNA and CDR2 is SNTAGT. This CDR3 comprises 14 residues. The V gene lost 2 bases and the J gene lost 0 bases, with 6 bases spanning the gap. The CDR3: CASSDGQSTDTQYF. CDR3 in DNA: TGTGCCAGCAGTGACGGACAGAGCACAGATACGCAGTATTTT.

This sequence joins TRBV20-1 and TRBJ1-1; possibly TRBD1 for D (5 bases). Trimming pared 3 bases from V and 1 base from J, leaving 15 bases between. Germline V gives CDR1 DFQATT, CDR2 SNEGSKA (reference sequence). CDR3 length: 15 amino acids. Here the CDR3 DNA reads TGCAGTGCTAGTTCGTACGGGGGACCGAACACTGAAGCTTTCTTT. Its protein product is CSASSYGGPNTEAFF.

The chain employs TRBV6-2 or TRBV6-3 and TRBJ2-7; TRBD2 agrees at 8 bases. V shed 4 bases and J 3 bases; nucleotides not matched to a gene: 17. The CDR3 has 18 residues. Per germline, CDR1 MNHEY and CDR2 SVGEGT. The CDR3 loop is CASSWEGSRGGTDYEQYF. The CDR3 DNA sequence: TGTGCCAGCAGTTGGGAGGGGTCCCGGGGGGGGACCGACTACGAGCAGTACTTC.

The chain has TRBV4-1 and TRBJ2-5, with 7 bases matching TRBD2. Per the germline V gene, CDR1 is MGHRA and CDR2 is YSYEKL. V lost 0 bases, J lost 5 bases, and 6 bases stayed unmatched. The CDR3 extends over 15 amino acids. The CDR3 region is CASSQESRRGETQYF. The CDR3 DNA follows: TGCGCCAGCAGCCAAGAAAGCAGGCGGGGGGAGACCCAGTACTTC.

The chain joins TRBV24-1 to TRBJ2-1; possible D gene TRBD2, 5 bases. The CDR3 totals 14 residues. The germline V and J ends were trimmed by 4 bases and 3 bases, with 9 bases remaining between them. The V gene's germline CDR1 is KGHDR and CDR2 SFDVKD. CDR3 in amino acids: CATSDRRGYNEQFF. The CDR3 DNA reads as TGTGCCACCAGTGACCGCCGGGGCTACAATGAGCAGTTCTTC.

The rearrangement uses TRBV6-2 or TRBV6-3 and TRBJ2-1, with 7 nucleotides matching TRBD1. CDR1 and CDR2 from the germline V gene are MNHEY and SVGEGT. With 6 bases clipped from V and 4 bases from J, the junction kept 6 bases outside the gene matches. The CDR3 covers 14 residues. CDR3 region: CASRGTGVYNEQFF. The CDR3, as DNA: TGTGCCAGCAGAGGAACAGGGGTGTACAATGAGCAGTTCTTC.

This clonotype has just a few counts. The chain joins TRBV5-1 to TRBJ1-1; D possibly corresponds to TRBD1 (5 bases). Germline CDR1 and CDR2: SGHRS and YFSETQ. V shed 0 bases and J shed 1 base, with 13 bases lying between them. This CDR3 region has 16 residues. The CDR3 DNA reads TGCGCCAGCAGCTTGGCAAGAGGCGGGGGGAACACTGAAGCTTTCTTT. Translation: CASSLARGGGNTEAFF.

The chain has TRBV5-1 and TRBJ1-5, with TRBD1 as a possible D gene (5 bases). V shed 1 base and J shed 4 bases, with 9 bases lying between them. The germline CDR1 and CDR2 sequences are SGHRS and YFSETQ. This CDR3 contains 14 residues. Written as DNA, the CDR3 is TGCGCCAGCAGCTTGACGGGGGAAAATCAGCCCCAGCATTTT. It translates to CASSLTGENQPQHF. Using reference TRBV5-1 and TRBJ1-5 for the parts outside the CDR3, the full variable domain is KAGVTQTPRYLIKTRGQQVTLSCSPISGHRSVSWYQQTPGQGLQFLFEYFSETQRNKGNFPGRFSGRQFSNSRSEMNVSTLELGDSALYLCASSLTGENQPQHFGDGTRLSIL.

This rearrangement joins TRBV7-9 to TRBJ2-3; no clear D. V lost 1 base to trimming and J lost 2 bases, with 7 bases between them. This CDR3 comprises 14 residues. Per the germline V gene, CDR1 is SEHNR and CDR2 is FQNEAQ (reference sequence). The CDR3 loop is CASSLGASTDTQYF. For the CDR3, the DNA is TGTGCCAGCAGCTTAGGGGCGTCCACAGATACGCAGTATTTT.

The rearrangement joins TRBV7-9 to TRBJ2-2; D uncertain. CDR3 length equals 14 residues. V lost 1 base to trimming and J lost 5 bases, with 8 bases between them. The germline V gene encodes CDR1 SEHNR and CDR2 FQNEAQ (reference sequence). The CDR3 DNA sequence: TGTGCCAGCAGCTTAGAAGGCAGAACCGGGGAGCTGTTTTTT. The encoded protein is CASSLEGRTGELFF.

DNA of the CDR3: TGTGCCAGCACATCTGCCTACGAGCAGTACTTC. This sequence encodes CASTSAYEQYF. The V and J genes are TRBV27 and TRBJ2-7; no firm D call. V lost 7 bases, J lost 2 bases, and 6 bases lay in between. Germline V lookup: CDR1 MNHEY, CDR2 SMNVEV (reference sequence). This CDR3 spans 11 amino acids.

This clonotype has just one count. This sequence joins TRBV6-1 and TRBJ2-5; D perhaps matches TRBD2 (6 bases). V dropped 6 bases and J dropped 1 base, with 15 bases sitting between them. The germline V gene encodes CDR1 MNHNS and CDR2 SASEGT. The CDR3 covers 15 residues. This CDR3 is CASRMTGGSQETQYF. For the CDR3, the DNA is TGTGCCAGCAGAATGACCGGGGGTAGCCAAGAGACCCAGTACTTC.

This chain links TRBV7-2 with TRBJ2-1, with TRBD2 identical over 10 bases. The CDR3 extends over 16 amino acids. Germline V lookup: CDR1 SGHTA, CDR2 FQGNSA. J gave up 6 bases and V 5 bases, and 10 bases lay outside the gene matches. CDR3 sequence (DNA): TGTGCCAGCAGCCTTCAGGGGAGCGGGAGGGGCAATGAGCAGTTCTTC. Protein: CASSLQGSGRGNEQFF.

The rearrangement joins TRBV6-2 or TRBV6-3 to TRBJ2-2; 8 nucleotides match TRBD2. V shed 7 bases and J 0 bases; nucleotides not matched to a gene: 4. This CDR3 comprises 15 residues. CDR1 and CDR2 (germline): MNHEY, SVGEGT. CDR3 DNA: TGTGCCAGCACCCTCGGGGGGGCGAACACCGGGGAGCTGTTTTTT. Translating gives CASTLGGANTGELFF.

This chain uses TRBV7-2 with TRBJ2-1; the match to TRBD2 covers 9 bases. The junction had 16 bases not matched to a gene; V was cut back by 5 bases and J by 5 bases. CDR1 is SGHTA and CDR2 is FQGNSA in the germline V gene. The length of the CDR3 is 18 residues. The CDR3 DNA sequence: TGTGCCAGCAGCCGTTACAGGTGGGCTAGCGGGGCCAACAATGAGCAGTTCTTC. Amino acid sequence: CASSRYRWASGANNEQFF.

In its sample, this clonotype was seen a few times. The chain has TRBV2 and TRBJ2-2; no clear D gene. Trimming left V 7 bases short and J 4 bases short, with 16 bases between. In germline, CDR1 is SNHLY, CDR2 FYNNEI. The CDR3 length is 15 residues. CDR3 protein: CASTGQSYFTGELFF. The DNA for the CDR3 is TGTGCCAGCACCGGCCAGTCTTACTTCACCGGGGAGCTGTTTTTT.

This clonotype was observed a few times. The chain recombines TRBV6-5 with TRBJ1-1, with D tentatively TRBD1 (5 bases). The CDR3 sequence is 14 residues long. In germline, CDR1 is MNHEY, CDR2 SVGAGI. V shed 2 bases and J shed 0 bases, with 7 bases lying between them. The CDR3 coding sequence is TGTGCCAGCAGTTACGGGGCTCTGAACACTGAAGCTTTCTTT. Its translation is CASSYGALNTEAFF.